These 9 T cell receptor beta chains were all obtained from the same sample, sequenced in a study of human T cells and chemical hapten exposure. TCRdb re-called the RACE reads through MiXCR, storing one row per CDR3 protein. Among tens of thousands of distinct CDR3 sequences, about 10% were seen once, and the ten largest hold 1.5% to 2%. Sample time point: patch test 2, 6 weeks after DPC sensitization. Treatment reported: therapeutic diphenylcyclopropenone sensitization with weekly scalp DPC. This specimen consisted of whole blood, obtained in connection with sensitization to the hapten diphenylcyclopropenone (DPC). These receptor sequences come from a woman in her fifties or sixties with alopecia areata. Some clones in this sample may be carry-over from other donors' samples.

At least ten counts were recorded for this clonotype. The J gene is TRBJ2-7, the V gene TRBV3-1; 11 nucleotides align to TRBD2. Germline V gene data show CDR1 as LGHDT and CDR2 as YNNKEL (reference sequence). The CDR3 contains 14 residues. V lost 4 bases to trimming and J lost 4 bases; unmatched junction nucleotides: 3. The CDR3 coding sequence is TGTGCCAGCAGCCTCCTAGCGGGAGGTTACGAGCAGTACTTC. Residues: CASSLLAGGYEQYF.

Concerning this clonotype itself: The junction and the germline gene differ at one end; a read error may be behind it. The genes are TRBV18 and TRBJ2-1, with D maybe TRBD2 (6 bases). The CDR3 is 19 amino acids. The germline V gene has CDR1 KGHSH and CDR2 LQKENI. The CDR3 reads CASSPTPTGSGDAYYEQFF. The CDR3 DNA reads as TGTGCCAGCTCACCGACTCCTACAGGTAGCGGTGACGCCTACTATGAGCAGTTCTTC.

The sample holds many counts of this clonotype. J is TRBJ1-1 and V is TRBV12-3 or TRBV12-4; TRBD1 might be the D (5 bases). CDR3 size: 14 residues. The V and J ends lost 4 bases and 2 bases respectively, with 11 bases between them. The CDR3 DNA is TGTGCCAGCAGTTCCGGTCAGGGAAACACTGAAGCTTTCTTT. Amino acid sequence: CASSSGQGNTEAFF.

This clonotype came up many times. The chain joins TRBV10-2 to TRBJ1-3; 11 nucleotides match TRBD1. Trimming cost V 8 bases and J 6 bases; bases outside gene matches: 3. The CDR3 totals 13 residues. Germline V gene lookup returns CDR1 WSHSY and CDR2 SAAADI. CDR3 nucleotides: TGCGCCAGCGGGGGACAGGGGGAAAACACCATATATTTT. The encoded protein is CASGGQGENTIYF.

The CDR3 DNA is TGTGCCAGCAGCCAAGATCTTCTGGTAGGGCAGCCCCAGCATTTT. It yields the protein CASSQDLLVGQPQHF. This chain uses TRBV4-2 with TRBJ1-5; D unclear. Trimming shortened V by 0 bases and J by 7 bases, and 13 bases separated the two germline ends. The CDR3 is 15 residues long. Germline CDR1 LGHNA, CDR2 YNFKEQ.

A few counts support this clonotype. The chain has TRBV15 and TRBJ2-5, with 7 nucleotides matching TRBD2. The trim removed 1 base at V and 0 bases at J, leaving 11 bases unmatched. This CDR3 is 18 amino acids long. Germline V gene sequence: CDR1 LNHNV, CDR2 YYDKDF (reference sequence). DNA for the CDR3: TGTGCCACCAGCAGAGGCTTTGGGGGGGACCCGTACCAAGAGACCCAGTACTTC. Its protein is CATSRGFGGDPYQETQYF.

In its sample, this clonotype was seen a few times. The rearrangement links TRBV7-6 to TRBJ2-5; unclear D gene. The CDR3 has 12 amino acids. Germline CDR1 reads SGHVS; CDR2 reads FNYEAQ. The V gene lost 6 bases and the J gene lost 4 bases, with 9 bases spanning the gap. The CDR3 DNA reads TGTGCCAGCAGTCCCTTTGCAGAGACCCAGTACTTC. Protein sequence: CASSPFAETQYF.

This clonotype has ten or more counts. CDR3 coding DNA: TGCGCCAGCAGCCAAGTGGGATCCGGGGGGAAAGAGACCCAGTACTTC. Translated: CASSQVGSGGKETQYF. This chain connects TRBV4-3 to TRBJ2-5; 7 positions agree with TRBD2. Germline CDR1 and CDR2: LGHNA and YSLEER. V lost 1 base, J lost 3 bases, and 8 bases stayed unmatched. The CDR3 extends over 16 amino acids.

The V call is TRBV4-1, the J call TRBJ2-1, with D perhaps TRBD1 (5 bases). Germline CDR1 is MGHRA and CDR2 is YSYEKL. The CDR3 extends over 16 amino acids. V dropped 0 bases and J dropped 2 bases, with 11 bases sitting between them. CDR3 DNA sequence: TGCGCCAGCAGCCAAGATACCAGGGATACCTACAATGAGCAGTTCTTC. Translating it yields CASSQDTRDTYNEQFF.